The source of this TCR beta chain is a study of beta chain features in type 1 diabetes. Study-level background: The examined sorted cells totaled roughly 110,000,000 across samples.

This clone has only a few counts. cDNA synthesis used the whole RNA isolate, giving expressed TCRB sequences. The assay was immunoSEQ multiplex PCR, and TCRdb's table has in-frame clones only and misses some. This sample has 300,000 to 350,000 clones; about 14% occur once, and the top ten carry over 5.5%. CDR1 is SGHTA and CDR2 is FQGTGA in the germline V gene. This CDR3 has 13 amino acids. V dropped 2 bases and J dropped 4 bases, with 6 bases sitting between them. The V and J genes are TRBV7-3 and TRBJ1-5; D uncertain. This TCR was recovered from a man between 25 and 39 years old in good health. The sample consisted of central memory CD4+ T cells from blood. CDR3 nucleotides: TGTGCCAGCAGCTTACAGCAGAATCAGCCCCAGCATTTT. Its translation is CASSLQQNQPQHF.